This T cell receptor beta chain was identified during a study of T-cell memory formation after mild COVID-19. TCRdb reprocessed the 5' RACE reads via MiXCR and lists one record per CDR3 protein. Of about 560,000 distinct CDR3 sequences in the sample, roughly 22% are singletons; the top ten hold approximately 8.4%. The ends lost 5 bases at V and 7 bases at J; junction bases unmatched: 6. The CDR3 spans 14 residues. CDR1 is SGHTA and CDR2 is FQGNSA in the germline V gene. The receptor comes from an adult woman who had mild COVID-19 (a few samples of this study predate the infection). Cell type and time point are not known. Material: PBMCs or a T cell subset sorted from them (not recorded which). The V gene is TRBV7-2, the J gene TRBJ1-4, with 8 bases lining up with TRBD1. CDR3 residues: CASSMTGVGEKLFF. CDR3 coding DNA: TGTGCCAGCAGCATGACAGGGGTTGGTGAAAAACTGTTTTTT.